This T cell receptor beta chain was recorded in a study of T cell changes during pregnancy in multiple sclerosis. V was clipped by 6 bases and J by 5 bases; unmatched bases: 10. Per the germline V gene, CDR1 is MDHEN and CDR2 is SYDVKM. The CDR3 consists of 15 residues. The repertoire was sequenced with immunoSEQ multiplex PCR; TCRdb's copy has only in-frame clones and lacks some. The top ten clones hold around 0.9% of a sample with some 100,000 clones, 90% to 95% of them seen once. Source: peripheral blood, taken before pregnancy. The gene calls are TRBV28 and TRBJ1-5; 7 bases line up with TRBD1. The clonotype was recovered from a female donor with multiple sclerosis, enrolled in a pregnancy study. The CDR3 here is CASSSINRGDQPQHF. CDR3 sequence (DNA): TGTGCCAGCAGCAGTATCAACAGGGGAGATCAGCCCCAGCATTTT. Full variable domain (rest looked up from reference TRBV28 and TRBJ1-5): DVKVTQSSRYLVKRTGEKVFLECVQDMDHENMFWYRQDPGLGLRLIYFSYDVKMKEKGDIPEGYSVSREKKERFSLILESASTNQTSMYLCASSSINRGDQPQHFGDGTRLSIL.